The rows below give T cell receptor beta chains drawn from one sample of a study of blood T cell repertoires in COVID-19. Some clones are missing from TCRdb's copy, which holds only in-frame ones; the method was immunoSEQ multiplex PCR. The sample records around 270,000 clones, 85% to 90% being singletons. Source material: peripheral blood. All receptors come from a man aged 40-55 years with acute or convalescent COVID-19. The conserved cysteine and the conserved F or W are not part of the CDR3 here. D genes are given only for firm matches. Size is omitted from some rows. Given values are once, few, many or a class for expanded clones.

CDR3aa	d_gene	abundance	v_gene
AWNQGWNSPLH	NA	NA	TRBV30
ASSQGRREGDTIY	NA	once	TRBV3-1/TRBV3-2
ASSLEGEDYGYT	NA	NA	TRBV7-2
ASSLVGHTGELF	NA	NA	TRBV5-1
ASSDRGGQGVFGDEQY	TRBD1	NA	TRBV2
ASSLTTTVWGDGYT	NA	NA	TRBV5-1
ASSGSEYTEAF	NA	NA	TRBV18
ASSYDRFPYEQY	NA	NA	TRBV7-8
ASSGQRDRVAGNTIY	TRBD1	NA	TRBV6-4
ASSPKDRVRVGTEAF	TRBD1	NA	TRBV5-1
ASSLAGGSLPPYEQY	NA	NA	TRBV5-1
ASSPVGEGYGYT	NA	NA	TRBV5-1
ASSLSQVHTIY	NA	NA	TRBV7-9
ASSGGGLGEKLF	NA	once	TRBV7-2
ASSLGSNTGELF	NA	NA	TRBV11-3
SVRDRSRSNIQY	TRBD1	NA	TRBV29-1
ASSVGPGLAGGSEQY	TRBD2	NA	TRBV9
ASSPRLVNYEQY	NA	NA	TRBV7-2
ATSDSGGPPGELF	NA	NA	TRBV24-1
ASSERGSDSPLH	NA	NA	TRBV6-1
ASSQTPVQTGSPLH	NA	once	TRBV4-1
ATSRDQLNTGELF	NA	NA	TRBV15
ASSSGQLEAF	TRBD1	few	TRBV5-1
ATSRDLGTGDQKLF	TRBD1	few	TRBV15
ASSEPTSLGGYT	NA	NA	TRBV6-1
ASSERENQPQH	NA	few	TRBV6-1
ASSIDPRGLNTEAF	NA	NA	TRBV9
AWSRGTDSNQPQH	TRBD1	NA	TRBV30
ASSEVGRTVYGYT	NA	few	TRBV2
ASSPGPNTEAF	NA	NA	TRBV11-2
ASSLGLAGDEQY	TRBD2	NA	TRBV5-4
SVEGPGTGVNTIY	TRBD1	NA	TRBV29-1
SASSVSSNTIY	NA	NA	TRBV20-1
ASSFTGQGQPQH	NA	NA	TRBV5-1
ASSLGGGDQPQH	TRBD1	NA	TRBV5-1
ASSLPGGNEQF	TRBD2	NA	TRBV11-2
ASSIVEDTYSNQPQH	NA	NA	TRBV19
ASSVGGGNTIY	NA	NA	TRBV2
ASSLTGRNTEAF	NA	NA	TRBV7-9
ATSDPGTGPSTDTQY	TRBD1	NA	TRBV24-1
SVRRVNTEAF	NA	NA	TRBV29-1
ASSSRGRPNYGYT	NA	NA	TRBV5-6
SGLAGPANTGELF	TRBD2	NA	TRBV29-1
ASSHTPGPPDPYEQY	NA	few	TRBV9
ASSEWYGRGQIDTQY	TRBD1	NA	TRBV25-1
ASSLGQGAGTDTQY	NA	NA	TRBV11-2
ASSPTAGDGEKLF	NA	NA	TRBV5-1
AILSHSSGANVLT	NA	NA	TRBV10-3
ASSHDRISSGNTIY	NA	NA	TRBV4-2
ASSHGRLGAHEQY	NA	NA	TRBV3-1/TRBV3-2
ASSPVRGPNQPQH	NA	NA	TRBV4-1
ASRSDRVRGQPQH	TRBD1	NA	TRBV6-5
ASSGGGPYNSPLH	NA	few	TRBV9
ASSVGTPGTDTQY	NA	NA	TRBV6-6
ASSSYSPGVNEKLF	NA	NA	TRBV6-6